A single sample is the source of the 23 T cell receptor beta chains below, sequenced in a study of T cells in Graves' hyperthyroidism and ophthalmopathy. RNA transcripts provided the source from which TCR beta CDR3 regions were amplified. TCR CDR3 underwent first-round RT-PCR with the HTBI primer set. MiXCR, applied by TCRdb to the multiplex PCR reads, yields one record per CDR3 protein. The sample lists about 560,000 distinct CDR3 sequences, roughly a sixth occurring once. The sample taken for sequencing was blood. The receptors were sampled from a young woman with Graves' hyperthyroidism.

The sample holds many counts of this clonotype. The chain uses TRBV24-1 and TRBJ2-1, with 13 positions matching TRBD2. This CDR3 is 17 amino acids long. Germline loops: CDR1 KGHDR, CDR2 SFDVKD. With V trimmed by 3 bases and J by 2 bases, 3 bases remained unmatched. The CDR3 is CATSDPGLAGTYNEQFF. As DNA, the CDR3 is TGTGCCACCAGTGATCCGGGACTAGCGGGAACCTACAATGAGCAGTTCTTC.

This clonotype occurred a few times. The chain recombines TRBV11-3 with TRBJ1-3; 7 bases match TRBD1. J gave up 0 bases and V 0 bases, and 5 bases lay outside the gene matches. The germline V gene encodes CDR1 SGHNT and CDR2 YENEEA. The CDR3 totals 17 residues. In nucleotides, the CDR3 is TGTGCCAGCAGCTTAGAAACCGGGACAGTCTCTGGAAACACCATATATTTT. Translated, it gives CASSLETGTVSGNTIYF.

This clonotype was counted ten times or more. This chain uses TRBV13 with TRBJ2-3, with 13 bases that match TRBD2. The CDR3 extends over 16 amino acids. The V segment lost 5 bases and the J segment 4 bases; nucleotides outside the gene matches: 6. Germline loops: CDR1 PRHDT, CDR2 FYEKMQ (reference sequence). The CDR3 sequence is CASSTTSGGIADTQYF. The CDR3 nucleotides are TGTGCCAGCAGCACGACTAGCGGGGGGATCGCAGATACGCAGTATTTT.

Points on this clonotype: Since a much larger clone is just one base distant, this may be a read error. The J gene is TRBJ2-7, the V gene TRBV20-1; 11 nucleotides align to TRBD2. From germline, CDR1 is DFQATT and CDR2 SNEGSKA (reference sequence). The CDR3 spans 14 residues. The CDR3 DNA sequence: TGCAGTGCTAGGGTTAGCGGGAGGGGCTACGAGCTGTACTTC. Residues: CSARVSGRGYELYF.

This clonotype was seen a few times. CDR3 nucleotide sequence: TGTGCCAGCAGTTTAGACCTCCATCAGCCCCAGCATTTT. Amino acid sequence: CASSLDLHQPQHF. V is TRBV12-3 or TRBV12-4 and J is TRBJ1-5; D gene ambiguous. The CDR3 length is 13 residues. Trimming took 1 base from V and 5 from J, leaving 6 bases between them.

About this clonotype itself: A much more abundant neighbour one base away suggests this may be a read error. V usage is TRBV13 and J usage is TRBJ1-5; no firm D call. Trimming cost V 2 bases and J 1 base, with 6 bases left between them. Per germline, CDR1 PRHDT and CDR2 FYEKMQ (reference sequence). The CDR3 runs 14 residues. The chain's CDR3 is CASSLHRSNQPQHF. CDR3 nucleotides: TGTGCCAGCAGCTTACACCGGAGCAATCAGCCCCAGCATTTT.

This clonotype has a count of ten or more. The V call is TRBV18, the J call TRBJ1-1; no reliable D call. Germline lookup yields CDR1 KGHSH and CDR2 LQKENI. CDR3 length equals 13 residues. Trimming stripped 3 bases from V and 11 bases from J, with 16 bases between. Here the CDR3 DNA reads TGTGCCAGCTCACCGGTTAAAGAGGTGGGGGCTTTCTTT. It is translated as CASSPVKEVGAFF.

This clonotype was picked up many times. The gene calls are TRBV12-3 or TRBV12-4 and TRBJ2-2; D is unresolved. The ends were cut back, 6 bases at V and 6 bases at J, with 8 bases in the middle. The CDR3 runs 12 residues. This CDR3 reads CASSLNAGELFF. The CDR3 DNA is TGTGCCAGCAGCCTTAATGCCGGGGAGCTGTTTTTT.

This clonotype appeared many times. J is TRBJ2-1 and V is TRBV5-1; D is unresolved. Trimming pared 3 bases from V and 7 bases from J, leaving 8 bases between. The CDR3 runs 12 residues. CDR1 is SGHRS, CDR2 YFSETQ, per germline. CDR3: CASSSWVNEQFF. The CDR3 DNA reads TGCGCCAGCAGCTCTTGGGTAAATGAGCAGTTCTTC.

This clonotype occurred many times. The DNA for the CDR3 is TGTGCCAGCAACCCGACAGGGCACCAAGAGACCCAGTACTTC. Encoded protein: CASNPTGHQETQYF. This chain uses TRBV6-1 with TRBJ2-5, with 7 bases lining up with TRBD1. The CDR3 is made up of 14 amino acids. CDR1 and CDR2 from the germline V gene are MNHNS and SASEGT. V trimming: 7 bases; J trimming: 0 bases; junction bases outside the gene matches: 5.

The rearrangement uses TRBV28 and TRBJ2-3; D call uncertain. Germline V gene data show CDR1 as MDHEN and CDR2 as SYDVKM. This CDR3 contains 16 residues. Trimming left V 3 bases short and J 2 bases short, with 15 bases between. CDR3 in DNA: TGTGCCAGCAGTTTCCCACGGGCGAGAGACACAGATACGCAGTATTTT. Residues: CASSFPRARDTDTQYF.

This clonotype was seen more than once but under ten times. V usage is TRBV5-1 and J usage is TRBJ2-7; D not certain. This CDR3 spans 12 amino acids. Germline values: CDR1 SGHRS, CDR2 YFSETQ. The V end was cut by 0 bases, the J end by 5 bases, with 6 bases between. CDR3 DNA: TGCGCCAGCAGCTTGGAGGCTAACGAGCAGTACTTC. Translating gives CASSLEANEQYF. Combining the CDR3 with reference TRBV5-1 and TRBJ2-7 gives the whole variable domain KAGVTQTPRYLIKTRGQQVTLSCSPISGHRSVSWYQQTPGQGLQFLFEYFSETQRNKGNFPGRFSGRQFSNSRSEMNVSTLELGDSALYLCASSLEANEQYFGPGTRLTVT.

This clonotype has ten or more counts. The J gene is TRBJ2-7, the V gene TRBV20-1, with no clear D. The CDR3 covers 14 residues. Trimming left V 2 bases short and J 3 bases short, with 14 bases between. The germline CDR1 and CDR2 sequences are DFQATT and SNEGSKA (reference sequence). DNA for the CDR3: TGCAGTGCTAGACTCGGAGTACGAGTCTACGAGCAGTACTTC. It is translated as CSARLGVRVYEQYF.

This clonotype was seen only a few times. The rearrangement uses TRBV7-8 and TRBJ1-5, with D maybe TRBD1 (5 bases). CDR3 length equals 16 residues. Germline V gene sequence: CDR1 SGHVS, CDR2 FQNEAQ. V dropped 3 bases and J dropped 3 bases, with 15 bases sitting between them. For the CDR3, the DNA is TGTGCCAGCAGCTTGTTTTTTCGGGGGGTCAATCAGCCCCAGCATTTT. Translating gives CASSLFFRGVNQPQHF.

The rearrangement joins TRBV12-3 or TRBV12-4 to TRBJ1-1; D is possibly TRBD1 (5 bases). Trimming removed 6 bases from V and 1 base from J, with 15 bases in between. The CDR3 is 15 amino acids. The chain's CDR3 is CASSLWGGSNTEAFF. The DNA for the CDR3 is TGTGCCAGCAGCCTTTGGGGGGGGTCGAACACTGAAGCTTTCTTT.

A few counts support this clonotype. This chain links TRBV7-9 with TRBJ2-7; maybe TRBD1 (6 bases). With 1 base removed from V and 2 bases from J, the gap between germline ends came to 9 bases. In germline, CDR1 is SEHNR, CDR2 FQNEAQ (reference sequence). The CDR3 runs 14 residues. The CDR3 spells CASSLDTGPYEQYF. The CDR3 bases are TGTGCCAGCAGCTTAGATACAGGGCCCTACGAGCAGTACTTC.

The V call is TRBV6-1, the J call TRBJ2-5; 10 positions match TRBD2. J was trimmed by 5 bases and V by 7 bases; bases with no gene match: 4. Germline CDR1 is MNHNS and CDR2 is SASEGT. The CDR3 loop spans 13 amino acids. The DNA for the CDR3 is TGTGCCAGCACCAAAGCGGGAGGGGAGACCCAGTACTTC. Amino acid sequence: CASTKAGGETQYF.

V usage is TRBV14 and J usage is TRBJ2-3, with 9 bases fitting TRBD1. Trimming removed 4 bases from V and 0 bases from J; junction bases left unmatched: 8. This CDR3 is built from 17 residues. Germline loops: CDR1 SGHDN, CDR2 FVKESK. CDR3 sequence (DNA): TGTGCCAGCAGCCGAACGACAGGGGGTATAAGCACAGATACGCAGTATTTT. It encodes CASSRTTGGISTDTQYF.

This clonotype was seen repeatedly, ten times or more. The chain couples TRBV6-1 to TRBJ2-1; D gene ambiguous. The germline V gene has CDR1 MNHNS and CDR2 SASEGT. The CDR3 spans 15 residues. Trimming left V 4 bases short and J 3 bases short, with 13 bases between. CDR3 sequence (DNA): TGTGCCAGCAGTGCCGCTATCCAAAACTACAATGAGCAGTTCTTC. Protein: CASSAAIQNYNEQFF.

The table lists this clonotype with a few counts. The V call is TRBV5-1, the J call TRBJ2-7; 8 positions match TRBD1. Germline CDR1 and CDR2: SGHRS and YFSETQ. This CDR3 is 16 amino acids long. V lost 2 bases to trimming and J lost 2 bases; unmatched junction nucleotides: 9. The DNA for the CDR3 is TGCGCCAGCAGCTTATCAAGACAGGGGCCGACCTACGAGCAGTACTTC. It specifies CASSLSRQGPTYEQYF.

The sample holds a few counts of this clonotype. Given a much more abundant clone one base away, this may be a read error. The rearrangement links TRBV11-2 to TRBJ2-7; 8 nucleotides line up with TRBD1. This CDR3 spans 15 amino acids. The V and J ends lost 3 bases and 5 bases, in that order; junction bases with no gene match: 9. Germline CDR1 and CDR2: SGHAT and FQNNGV. For the CDR3, the DNA is TGTGCCAGCAGCTTCCGCAGGGGGCCTCTCCACGAGCAGTACTTC. Translated, it gives CASSFRRGPLHEQYF.

The chain carries TRBV5-8 and TRBJ2-7, with D perhaps TRBD1 or TRBD2 (5 bases each). Germline V lookup: CDR1 SGHTS, CDR2 YDEGEE. Trimming shortened V by 0 bases and J by 3 bases, and 13 bases separated the two germline ends. The CDR3 loop spans 15 amino acids. CDR3 sequence reads: CASSLDPGTVYEQYF. CDR3 in DNA: TGTGCCAGCAGCTTGGATCCAGGGACGGTCTACGAGCAGTACTTC.

This clonotype was observed once. V is TRBV19 and J is TRBJ2-4; D is undetermined. There are 12 residues in the CDR3. V lost 8 bases, J lost 3 bases, and 8 bases lay in between. Germline V gene lookup returns CDR1 LNHDA and CDR2 SQIVND (reference sequence). This chain's CDR3 is CASLGGKNIQYF. CDR3 nucleotides: TGTGCCAGTCTCGGCGGCAAAAACATTCAGTACTTC.